The 10 T cell receptor beta chains in this list originate from one sample, sequenced in a study of shared clonotypes between healthy human individuals. TCRdb keeps only in-frame clones here, not all; method: immunoSEQ multiplex PCR. The sample lists 1.6 million or so clones; roughly 96% were seen once. Specimen: naive CD4+ T cells sorted from blood. Subset meaning: CD45RA+ positively selected. The receptor set was obtained from a man aged 25 to 40 in good health.

The rearrangement joins TRBV5-1 to TRBJ2-1; 11 bases line up with TRBD2. Germline-derived CDR1 and CDR2 are SGHRS and YFSETQ. The V and J ends lost 4 bases and 6 bases, in that order; junction bases with no gene match: 6. This CDR3 has 15 amino acids. DNA of the CDR3: TGCGCCAGCAGCCAACTAGCGGGAGAACCCAATGAGCAGTTCTTC. Residues: CASSQLAGEPNEQFF.

In DNA, the CDR3 is TGTGCCAGCAGGGACAGCCGAAACACCATATATTTT. This translates into CASRDSRNTIYF. The chain has TRBV6-1 and TRBJ1-3; D is possibly TRBD1 (6 bases). Trimming took off 6 bases at V and 5 bases at J, with 8 bases between the two ends. This CDR3 has 12 amino acids. Germline CDR1 reads MNHNS; CDR2 reads SASEGT.

The chain combines TRBV13 with TRBJ1-1, with D uncertain. The germline CDR1 and CDR2 sequences are PRHDT and FYEKMQ (reference sequence). This CDR3 spans 16 amino acids. V was shortened by 5 bases and J by 5 bases, with 21 bases between the two germline ends. The CDR3 DNA is TGTGCCAGCAGCCTGCGTCAAGGGCCCATGGGTACTGAAGCTTTCTTT. The encoded protein is CASSLRQGPMGTEAFF.

The rearrangement links TRBV10-3 to TRBJ1-2; 8 bases map to TRBD1. V was pared by 10 bases and J by 0 bases, with 22 bases of the junction left unmatched. Per germline, CDR1 ENHRY and CDR2 SYGVKD. The CDR3 is made up of 19 amino acids. DNA of the CDR3: TGTGCCACGGCCTTTCTGTTGCGACAGGGGAAGGGCACTAACTATGGCTACACCTTC. This sequence encodes CATAFLLRQGKGTNYGYTF.

The chain has TRBV6-5 and TRBJ1-4; no definite D call. This CDR3 is 14 amino acids long. Germline CDR1 is MNHEY and CDR2 is SVGAGI. The V end lost 5 bases, the J end lost 5 bases, and 12 bases lay between the germline ends. The CDR3 sequence is CASSTSRENEKLFF. The CDR3 DNA follows: TGTGCCAGCAGTACAAGCCGGGAAAATGAAAAACTGTTTTTT.

J is TRBJ1-4 and V is TRBV9; perhaps TRBD1 as D (6 bases). V lost 3 bases and J 8 bases, leaving 20 bases between the germline ends. This CDR3 spans 16 amino acids. The V gene's germline CDR1 is SGDLS and CDR2 YYNGEE. Here the CDR3 DNA reads TGTGCCAGCAGCGGAGGGCCGGACAGCTCTCACGAAAAACTGTTTTTT. It is translated as CASSGGPDSSHEKLFF.

This rearrangement joins TRBV27 to TRBJ1-5; TRBD1 might be the D (5 bases). The CDR3 totals 14 residues. CDR1 and CDR2 (germline): MNHEY, SMNVEV (reference sequence). V lost 3 bases and J lost 4, with 10 bases in between. CDR3 region: CASSFIGVNQPQHF. CDR3 DNA sequence: TGTGCCAGCAGTTTTATAGGGGTGAATCAGCCCCAGCATTTT.

The V gene is TRBV6-6, the J gene TRBJ2-3; 7 nucleotides match TRBD2. V lost 6 bases and J lost 6; bases outside the gene matches: 9. This CDR3 spans 14 amino acids. Germline-derived CDR1 and CDR2 are MNHNY and SVGAGI (reference sequence). CDR3 region: CASRLGRLGDTQYF. CDR3 in DNA: TGTGCCAGCAGGCTCGGGAGGCTGGGGGATACGCAGTATTTT.

The V gene is TRBV5-4, the J gene TRBJ2-7, with 9 bases fitting TRBD1. The CDR3 has 15 residues. Germline V gene lookup returns CDR1 SGHNT and CDR2 YYREEE (reference sequence). The junction had 4 bases not matched to a gene; V was cut back by 0 bases and J by 3 bases. The CDR3 region has the DNA TGTGCCAGCAGCTTGGCGGGACAGGGCCGCTACGAGCAGTACTTC. This encodes CASSLAGQGRYEQYF.

The CDR3 DNA reads TGTGCCAGCAGCTCGGGGGCGGCTGGAAACACCATATATTTT. Protein: CASSSGAAGNTIYF. This chain uses TRBV5-4 with TRBJ1-3; tentatively, D is TRBD1 (6 bases). The CDR3 runs 14 residues. V was clipped by 3 bases and J by 2 bases, with 9 bases between them. Germline V gene data show CDR1 as SGHNT and CDR2 as YYREEE (reference sequence).